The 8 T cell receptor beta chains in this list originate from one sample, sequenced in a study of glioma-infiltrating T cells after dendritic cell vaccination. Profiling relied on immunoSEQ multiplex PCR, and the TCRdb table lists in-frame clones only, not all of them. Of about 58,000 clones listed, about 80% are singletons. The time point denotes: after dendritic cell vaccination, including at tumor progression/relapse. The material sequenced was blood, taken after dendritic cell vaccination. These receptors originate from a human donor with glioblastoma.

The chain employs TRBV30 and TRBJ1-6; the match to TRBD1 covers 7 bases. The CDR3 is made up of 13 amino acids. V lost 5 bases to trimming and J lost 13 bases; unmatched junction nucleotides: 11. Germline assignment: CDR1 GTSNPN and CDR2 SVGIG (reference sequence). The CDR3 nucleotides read TGTGCCTGGTTGACAGGGCCAGGTCGGCCCCTCCACTTT. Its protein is CAWLTGPGRPLHF.

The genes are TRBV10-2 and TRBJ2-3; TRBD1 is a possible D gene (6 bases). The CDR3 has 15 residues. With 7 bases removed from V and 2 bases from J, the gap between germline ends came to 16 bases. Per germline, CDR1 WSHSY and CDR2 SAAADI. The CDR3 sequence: CASIPVRGSTDTQYF. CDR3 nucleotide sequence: TGCGCCAGCATCCCTGTCAGGGGATCCACAGATACGCAGTATTTT.

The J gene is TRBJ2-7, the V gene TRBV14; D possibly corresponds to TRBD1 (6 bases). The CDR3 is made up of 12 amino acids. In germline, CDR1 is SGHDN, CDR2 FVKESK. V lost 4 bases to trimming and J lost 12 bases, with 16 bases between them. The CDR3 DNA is TGTGCCAGCAGCCCCGGACAGTTCTCCCCGTACTTC. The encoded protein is CASSPGQFSPYF.

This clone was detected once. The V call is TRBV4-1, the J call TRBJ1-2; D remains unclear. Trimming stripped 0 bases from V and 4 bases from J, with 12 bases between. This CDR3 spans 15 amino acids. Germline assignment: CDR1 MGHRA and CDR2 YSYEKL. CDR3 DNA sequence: TGCGCCAGCAGCCAAGAATCGAGGACTAGCTATGGCTACACCTTC. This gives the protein CASSQESRTSYGYTF.

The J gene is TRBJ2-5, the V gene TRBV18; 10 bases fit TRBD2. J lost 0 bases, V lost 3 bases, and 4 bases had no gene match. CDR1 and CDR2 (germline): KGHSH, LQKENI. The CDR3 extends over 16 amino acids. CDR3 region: CASSPRTSGDQETQYF. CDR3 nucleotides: TGTGCCAGCTCACCCAGGACTAGCGGCGACCAAGAGACCCAGTACTTC.

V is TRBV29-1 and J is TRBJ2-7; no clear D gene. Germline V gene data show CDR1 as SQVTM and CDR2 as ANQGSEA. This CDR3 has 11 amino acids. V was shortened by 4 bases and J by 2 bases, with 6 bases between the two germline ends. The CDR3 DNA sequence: TGCAGCGTTGCTTATCCCTACGAGCAGTACTTC. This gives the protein CSVAYPYEQYF.

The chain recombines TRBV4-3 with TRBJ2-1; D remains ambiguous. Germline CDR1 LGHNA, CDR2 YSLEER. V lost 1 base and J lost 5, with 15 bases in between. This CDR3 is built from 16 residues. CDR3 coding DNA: TGCGCCAGCAGCCAAGTGTCGAGGATCAGAGACAATGAGCAGTTCTTC. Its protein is CASSQVSRIRDNEQFF.

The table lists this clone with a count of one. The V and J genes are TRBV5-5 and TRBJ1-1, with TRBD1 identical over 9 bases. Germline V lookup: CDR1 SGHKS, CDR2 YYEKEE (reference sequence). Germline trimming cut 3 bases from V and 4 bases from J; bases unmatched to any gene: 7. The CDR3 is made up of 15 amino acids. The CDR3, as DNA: TGTGCCAGCAGCTACAGGGGGCAAGGGAGCACTGAAGCTTTCTTT. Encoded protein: CASSYRGQGSTEAFF.